Following are 23 T cell receptor beta chains from one sample sequenced in a study of OX40 agonist ivuxolimab in advanced cancers. Method: immunoSEQ multiplex PCR; TCRdb's copy keeps in-frame clones and lacks some. The repertoire has about 68,000 clones, about 80% of them found once; the top ten carry 1.4%. Sequenced here: CD4+ or CD8+ T cells sorted from blood, sampled in a trial of the OX40 agonist ivuxolimab. The source is an adult with an advanced solid tumor such as melanoma, head and neck, liver or kidney cancer.

This clone was counted a single time. In nucleotides, the CDR3 is TGTGCCAGCAGCTCACTAGGCACCGGGGAGCTGTTTTTT. Translating it yields CASSSLGTGELFF. This chain links TRBV21-1 with TRBJ2-2; the tabulated D call, TRBD2, remains unverified against the DNA. TRBV21-1 is annotated as a pseudogene. The CDR3 has 13 amino acids.

This rearrangement joins TRBV4-1 to TRBJ1-2, with 9 positions matching TRBD1. The germline CDR1 and CDR2 sequences are MGHRA and YSYEKL. The ends lost 1 base at V and 4 bases at J; junction bases unmatched: 4. There are 15 residues in the CDR3. CDR3 amino acids: CASSQASGQGYGYTF. CDR3 nucleotides: TGCGCCAGCAGCCAAGCCTCGGGACAGGGCTATGGCTACACCTTC.

The chain combines TRBV6-1 with TRBJ1-1; the D is unclear. The CDR3 extends over 13 amino acids. Looked up from germline, CDR1 is MNHNS and CDR2 is SASEGT. Deletions cut 4 bases from V and 2 bases from J, with 8 bases between. The CDR3 nucleotides are TGTGCCAGCAGTGCCGAAGTCAACACTGAAGCTTTCTTT. This encodes CASSAEVNTEAFF.

This chain links TRBV7-8 with TRBJ1-1; D uncertain. This CDR3 region has 15 residues. The V end was cut by 1 base, the J end by 11 bases, with 20 bases between. Germline V gene lookup returns CDR1 SGHVS and CDR2 FQNEAQ. CDR3 protein: CASSLGLIFSGGAFF. In DNA, the CDR3 is TGTGCCAGCAGCTTAGGGTTGATATTCTCCGGCGGGGCTTTCTTT.

The rearrangement uses TRBV5-1 and TRBJ2-5; the D gene is possibly TRBD1 (6 bases). Trimming took 2 bases from V and 0 from J, leaving 14 bases between them. The V gene's germline CDR1 is SGHRS and CDR2 YFSETQ. The CDR3 has 16 residues. CDR3 in DNA: TGCGCCAGCAGCTTAATACCCCGGGACAACCAAGAGACCCAGTACTTC. It is translated as CASSLIPRDNQETQYF.

The genes are TRBV19 and TRBJ1-3, with a weak D call TRBD1 (6 bases). This CDR3 spans 15 amino acids. V lost 6 bases to trimming and J lost 2 bases, with 14 bases between them. Germline-derived CDR1 and CDR2 are LNHDA and SQIVND (reference sequence). The CDR3 sequence: CASRLRGGTGNTIYF. DNA of the CDR3: TGTGCCAGTAGACTACGAGGGGGAACTGGAAACACCATATATTTT.

The chain links TRBV11-2 to TRBJ2-3, with D perhaps TRBD2 (5 bases). The CDR3 is 16 residues long. V was cut by 4 bases and J by 3 bases, with 17 bases left in between. From germline, CDR1 is SGHAT and CDR2 FQNNGV. DNA for the CDR3: TGTGCCAGCAGCTCCAAGTTAGCGAGGTCGACAGATACGCAGTATTTT. Its protein product is CASSSKLARSTDTQYF.

The chain has TRBV18 and TRBJ1-2, with 7 bases fitting TRBD1. CDR3 size: 13 residues. Trimming at V came to 4 bases and at J to 8 bases, leaving 7 bases not matched to a gene. CDR1 KGHSH and CDR2 LQKENI come from the germline V gene. The CDR3 spells CASSLDNRGGYTF. The DNA for the CDR3 is TGTGCCAGCTCACTAGATAACAGGGGCGGCTACACCTTC. Together with reference TRBV18 and TRBJ1-2, the CDR3 gives the full variable domain: NAGVMQNPRHLVRRRGQEARLRCSPMKGHSHVYWYRQLPEEGLKFMVYLQKENIIDESGMPKERFSAEFPKEGPSILRIQQVVRGDSAAYFCASSLDNRGGYTFGSGTRLTVV.

This chain links TRBV4-1 with TRBJ2-7; 10 bases map to TRBD1. Germline loops: CDR1 MGHRA, CDR2 YSYEKL. The V gene end was trimmed by 0 bases and the J gene end by 6 bases; junction bases not matched to a gene: 8. The CDR3 consists of 16 residues. CDR3 protein: CASSQDHGTGVAEQYF. For the CDR3, the DNA is TGCGCCAGCAGCCAAGATCACGGGACAGGGGTGGCCGAGCAGTACTTC.

The chain uses TRBV5-6 and TRBJ2-3, with 10 bases lining up with TRBD2. This CDR3 contains 15 residues. The V segment lost 0 bases and the J segment 9 bases; nucleotides outside the gene matches: 7. Looked up from germline, CDR1 is SGHDT and CDR2 is YYEEEE. CDR3 DNA sequence: TGTGCCAGCAGCTTGGCCGCTAGCGGGGGCCGAACGCAGTATTTT. Translated: CASSLAASGGRTQYF.

The J gene is TRBJ1-1, the V gene TRBV19; D might be TRBD1 (5 bases). Germline assignment: CDR1 LNHDA and CDR2 SQIVND (reference sequence). V was clipped by 3 bases and J by 10 bases, with 15 bases between them. The CDR3 runs to 13 residues. The CDR3 DNA follows: TGTGCCAGTAGTATCCAACGGGGGGGTCGAGCTTTCTTT. It specifies CASSIQRGGRAFF. The full variable domain, rest sourced from reference TRBV19 and TRBJ1-1, is DGGITQSPKYLFRKEGQNVTLSCEQNLNHDAMYWYRQDPGQGLRLIYYSQIVNDFQKGDIAEGYSVSREKKESFPLTVTSAQKNPTAFYLCASSIQRGGRAFFGQGTRLTVV.

This clone was observed a few times. CDR3 DNA: TGTGCCAGCGACGGGGGGGCCCGAGAGACCCAGTACTTC. This gives the protein CASDGGARETQYF. The chain uses TRBV6-1 and TRBJ2-5; TRBD2 matches at 8 bases. The CDR3 is 13 residues long. From germline, CDR1 is MNHNS and CDR2 SASEGT. After removal of 8 bases from V and 4 bases from J, the junction contained 6 bases not matched to a gene.

CDR3 protein: CASSLPGQGVLQETQYF. The DNA for the CDR3 is TGTGCCAGCAGCTTACCTGGACAGGGAGTTCTGCAAGAGACCCAGTACTTC. J is TRBJ2-5 and V is TRBV5-6; 8 nucleotides align to TRBD1. The CDR3 sequence is 17 residues long. The germline V gene encodes CDR1 SGHDT and CDR2 YYEEEE. V shed 2 bases and J 2 bases; nucleotides not matched to a gene: 11.

This chain joins TRBV14 and TRBJ2-6; D is unclear. The CDR3 covers 18 residues. The germline V gene has CDR1 SGHDN and CDR2 FVKESK. Trimming removed 0 bases from V and 1 base from J, with 13 bases in between. The CDR3 DNA follows: TGTGCCAGCAGCCAAGATGAACGGGTATTATCTGGGGCCAACGTCCTGACTTTC. It is translated as CASSQDERVLSGANVLTF.

This chain connects TRBV7-6 to TRBJ1-4; D might be TRBD1 (5 bases). This CDR3 spans 14 amino acids. CDR1 is SGHVS and CDR2 is FNYEAQ in the germline V gene. With 5 bases removed from V and 7 bases from J, the gap between germline ends came to 14 bases. The CDR3 spells CASSLSGTVEKLFF. The CDR3 bases are TGTGCCAGCAGCCTGTCCGGGACGGTTGAAAAACTGTTTTTT.

This clone has just a few counts. The same CDR3 arises from other DNA sequences in this sample as well. J is TRBJ1-6 and V is TRBV19, with D maybe TRBD1 (5 bases). The ends were cut back, 3 bases at V and 11 bases at J, with 8 bases in the middle. Germline V gene sequence: CDR1 LNHDA, CDR2 SQIVND (reference sequence). This CDR3 region has 12 residues. In DNA, the CDR3 is TGTGCCAGTAGTATTGTAGGGGCACCCCTCCACTTT. Translating gives CASSIVGAPLHF.

The chain links TRBV28 to TRBJ2-1; 7 bases match TRBD2. The germline CDR1 and CDR2 sequences are MDHEN and SYDVKM. V was clipped by 4 bases and J by 2 bases; unmatched bases: 2. The CDR3 has 14 residues. This chain's CDR3 is CASSSGTTYNEQFF. CDR3 in DNA: TGTGCCAGCAGTTCCGGGACTACCTACAATGAGCAGTTCTTC.

This clone has a handful of counts. The J gene is TRBJ2-5, the V gene TRBV5-6; the match to TRBD2 covers 7 bases. V lost 0 bases, J lost 5 bases, and 1 base stayed unmatched. CDR3 length: 13 amino acids. Germline V gene data show CDR1 as SGHDT and CDR2 as YYEEEE. The CDR3 sequence: CASSLVGGETQYF. The CDR3 DNA reads as TGTGCCAGCAGCTTGGTGGGGGGGGAGACCCAGTACTTC.

The genes are TRBV4-1 and TRBJ2-7; D is possibly TRBD1 (6 bases). This CDR3 comprises 15 residues. Germline CDR1 and CDR2: MGHRA and YSYEKL. V was shortened by 3 bases and J by 2 bases, with 14 bases between the two germline ends. This CDR3 reads CASSHPTRGTYEQYF. CDR3 sequence (DNA): TGCGCCAGCAGCCATCCCACCAGGGGAACCTACGAGCAGTACTTC.

The chain joins TRBV30 to TRBJ2-5, with TRBD2 as a possible D gene (5 bases). Germline V gives CDR1 GTSNPN, CDR2 SVGIG (reference sequence). The CDR3 sequence is 12 residues long. The ends were cut back, 4 bases at V and 4 bases at J, with 10 bases in the middle. DNA of the CDR3: TGTGCCTGGAACGTAGGAGGAGAGACCCAGTACTTC. This gives the protein CAWNVGGETQYF. The full variable domain, in which reference TRBV30 and TRBJ2-5 provide the parts outside the CDR3, is SQTIHQWPATLVQPVGSPLSLECTVEGTSNPNLYWYRQAAGRGLQLLFYSVGIGQISSEVPQNLSASRPQDRQFILSSKKLLLSDSGFYLCAWNVGGETQYFGPGTRLLVL.

The chain joins TRBV6-1 to TRBJ1-2; D is uncertain. The germline gives CDR1 MNHNS, CDR2 SASEGT. Between the trimmed V and J ends, which lost 0 bases and 4 bases, there was a span of 15 bases. This CDR3 is 16 amino acids long. This CDR3 reads CASSEALLARVYGYTF. The CDR3 DNA reads TGTGCCAGCAGTGAAGCGCTTTTGGCGAGAGTCTATGGCTACACCTTC.

This clone has only a few counts. The rearrangement uses TRBV28 and TRBJ1-2; D is undetermined. V gave up 3 bases and J gave up 5 bases, with 13 bases separating them. CDR3 length: 14 residues. Germline CDR1 reads MDHEN; CDR2 reads SYDVKM. The CDR3 DNA sequence: TGTGCCAGCAGTTTGACACGGAGTAGGTATGGCTACACCTTC. Amino acids: CASSLTRSRYGYTF.

Points on this clone: A read error may account for a junction end that differs from germline. The V and J genes are TRBV5-3 and TRBJ1-1, with 7 bases that match TRBD1. TRBV5-3 is recorded as an ORF, its role being uncertain. The CDR3 runs to 13 residues. The CDR3 DNA reads as TGTGCCAGCAGCTCACAGGGGCCCACTGAAGCTTTCTTT. Its translation is CASSSQGPTEAFF.